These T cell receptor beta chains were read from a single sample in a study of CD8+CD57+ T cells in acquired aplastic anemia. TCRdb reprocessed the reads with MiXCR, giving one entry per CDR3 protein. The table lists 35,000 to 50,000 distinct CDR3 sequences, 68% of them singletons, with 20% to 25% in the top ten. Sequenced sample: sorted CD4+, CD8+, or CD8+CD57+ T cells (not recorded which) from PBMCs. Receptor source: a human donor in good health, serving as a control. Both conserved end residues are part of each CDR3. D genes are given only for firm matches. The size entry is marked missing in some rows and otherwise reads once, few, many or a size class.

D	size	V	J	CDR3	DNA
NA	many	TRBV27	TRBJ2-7	CASSLGYEQYF	TGTGCCAGCAGTTTAGGGTACGAGCAGTACTTC
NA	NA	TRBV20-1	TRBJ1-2	CSASPQGEEVCTF	TGCAGTGCTAGTCCACAGGGAGAGGAAGTCTGCACCTTC
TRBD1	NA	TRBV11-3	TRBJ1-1	CASSFIQGASTEAFF	TGTGCCAGCAGCTTCATTCAGGGGGCTAGTACTGAAGCTTTCTTT
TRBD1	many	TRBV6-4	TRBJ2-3	CASSQTGSTDTQYF	TGTGCCAGCAGTCAGACAGGGAGTACAGATACGCAGTATTTT
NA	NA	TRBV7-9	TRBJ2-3	CASSRLGEDTQYF	TGTGCCAGCAGTCGCCTCGGGGAAGATACGCAGTATTTT
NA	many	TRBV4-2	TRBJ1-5	CASSQTGWNQPQHF	TGTGCCAGCAGCCAAACAGGGTGGAATCAGCCCCAGCATTTT
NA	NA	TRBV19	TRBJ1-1	CASYTFQGANTEAFF	TGTGCCAGCTACACTTTTCAGGGAGCGAACACTGAAGCTTTCTTT
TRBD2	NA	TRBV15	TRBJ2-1	CATSSLAGMANEQFF	TGTGCCACCAGCAGCTTAGCGGGGATGGCCAATGAGCAGTTCTTC
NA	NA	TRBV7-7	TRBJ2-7	CASSLALGFNPHEQYF	TGTGCTAGCAGCTTAGCGCTAGGGTTCAATCCCCACGAGCAGTACTTC
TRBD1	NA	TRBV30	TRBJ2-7	CAWATGVAYEQYF	TGTGCCTGGGCGACAGGGGTAGCCTACGAGCAGTACTTC
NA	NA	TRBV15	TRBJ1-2	CATSKGYDGYTF	TGTGCCACCAGCAAGGGCTACGATGGCTACACCTTC